The entry below describes one T cell receptor (beta chain). Amplification of TCR beta CDR3 regions was performed using RNA transcripts as template. The HTBI primer set served for first-round RT-PCR of the TCR CDR3. TCRdb recomputed calls from the multiplex PCR reads with MiXCR, one row per CDR3 protein. This sample has more than 500,000 distinct CDR3 sequences, with 12% to 15% found just once. The data originate from a study of T cells in Graves' hyperthyroidism and ophthalmopathy. Graves' hyperthyroidism qualified as stable when ophthalmopathy did not progress within 18 months. The CDR3 is 18 amino acids. Germline CDR1 is MNHEY and CDR2 is SVGAGI. Losses at the gene ends were 0 bases for V and 2 bases for J; bases not matched to a gene: 9.

This rearrangement joins TRBV6-5 to TRBJ2-5; 10 positions agree with TRBD1. Sequenced input: blood. The receptor's source is a woman aged 40 to 50 with Graves' hyperthyroidism. The CDR3 sequence is CASSYSTPGQGGQETQYF. DNA of the CDR3: TGTGCCAGCAGTTACTCGACTCCCGGACAGGGGGGGCAAGAGACCCAGTACTTC.